These T cell receptor beta chains were read from a single sample in a study of blood T cell repertoires in COVID-19. Using immunoSEQ multiplex PCR, the repertoire was profiled, and TCRdb retains in-frame clones only, with some absent. The sample has some 250,000 clones, 80% to 85% seen once. Input material: peripheral blood. The receptors stem from a man in his forties or fifties with active or convalescent COVID-19. Both conserved end residues are part of each CDR3. A D gene is named only where the DNA matches it firmly. Rows give clone size only sometimes, using once, few, many, or a class for an expanded clone.

j_call v_call clone_size d_call cdr3_nt cdr3_aa
TRBJ1-1 TRBV6-6 - TRBD1 TGTGCCAGCAGACCACCCGGGGACAGGGAAGCTTTCTTT CASRPPGDREAFF
TRBJ1-2 TRBV9 medium-sized - TGTGCCAGCAGCCACAACAGCAGGCAGGGTATCTATGGCTACACCTTC CASSHNSRQGIYGYTF
TRBJ1-1 TRBV27 - - TGTGCCAGCAGTCGGACACCGAACACTGAAGCTTTCTTT CASSRTPNTEAFF
TRBJ1-2 TRBV2 - - TGTGCCAGCAGGGACTCCCGCGTATCCACTCCACTCTATGGCTACACCTTC CASRDSRVSTPLYGYTF
TRBJ1-2 TRBV5-1 - - TGCGCCAGCAGTAATAACCTCGGGACACAAGTCTATGGCTACACCTTC CASSNNLGTQVYGYTF
TRBJ2-7 TRBV30 once TRBD2 TGTGCCTGGATGTTAGCGGGCTACGAGCAGTACTTC CAWMLAGYEQYF
TRBJ2-2 TRBV5-6 - TRBD2 TGTGCCAGCAGCTTGACTAGCGGGGAATACACCGGGGAGCTGTTTTTT CASSLTSGEYTGELFF
TRBJ1-6 TRBV7-9 - TRBD1 TGTGCCAGCAGCGAAACAGGGGGCATCGGGGAACCCCTCCACTTT CASSETGGIGEPLHF
TRBJ1-5 TRBV19 - - TGTGCCAGTAGTGGGGGGGTAAATCAGCCCCAGCATTTT CASSGGVNQPQHF
TRBJ2-2 TRBV4-2 - TRBD2 TGTGCCAGCAGCCCGGGACTAGCGGAGGGCACCGGGGAGCTGTTTTTT CASSPGLAEGTGELFF
TRBJ2-7 TRBV29-1 - - TGCAGCGTTGAAGATAATTCGGACATCCAGCAGTACTTC CSVEDNSDIQQYF
TRBJ1-1 TRBV7-9 - - TGTGCCAGCAGCTTAGCCGACAGCGTCGTGAAGTTTGCGGCTTTCTTT CASSLADSVVKFAAFF
TRBJ1-5 TRBV2 once - TGTGCCAGCAGTGACGGCGGGGGCAGCAATCAGCCCCAGCATTTT CASSDGGGSNQPQHF
TRBJ1-5 TRBV19 - TRBD1 TGTGCCAGTACTTATGACAGGGTTAGCAATCAGCCCCAGCATTTT CASTYDRVSNQPQHF
TRBJ1-3 TRBV29-1 few TRBD1 TGCAGCGTTAAAAACCGACAGGGGACTGGAAACACCATATATTTT CSVKNRQGTGNTIYF
TRBJ1-2 TRBV7-9 - - TGTGCCAGCAGCGAAAGAGGCGTGGGCTATGGCTACACCTTC CASSERGVGYGYTF
TRBJ2-7 TRBV4-2 - - TGTGCCAGCAGCCACGGGACTGAGACCTACGAGCAGTACTTC CASSHGTETYEQYF
TRBJ1-3 TRBV2 - - TGTGCCAGCAGCCCCTCGGGGGGCAACACCATATATTTT CASSPSGGNTIYF
TRBJ1-2 TRBV7-6 - - TGTGCCAGCAGCTTGGGCAGGGCGGACTATGGCTACACCTTC CASSLGRADYGYTF
TRBJ2-1 TRBV29-1 - - TGCAGCGTTGTACGGGGAGCTGAGCAGTTCTTC CSVVRGAEQFF
TRBJ1-6 TRBV7-3 - - TGTGCCAGCAGCGCAGGAGGGAGTTCACCCCTCCACTTT CASSAGGSSPLHF
TRBJ2-1 TRBV18 - - TGTGCCAGCTCACGCCTCTTACAGACAAGCTCCTACAATGAGCAGTTCTTC CASSRLLQTSSYNEQFF
TRBJ2-1 TRBV6-6 few - TGTGCCAGCAGAACCGGGACACTCAATGAGCAGTTCTTC CASRTGTLNEQFF
TRBJ1-1 TRBV5-1 - TRBD1 TGCGCCAGCAGCCGACAGGGGGTTACTGAAGCTTTCTTT CASSRQGVTEAFF
TRBJ2-5 TRBV7-9 - TRBD2 TGTGCCAGCAGCCCCCCGGGGGGGCCGGGGACCCAGTACTTC CASSPPGGPGTQYF
TRBJ2-1 TRBV19 - - TGTGCCAGTAGTATTGGGCGGGACGTCTTTCTGAATGAGCAGTTCTTC CASSIGRDVFLNEQFF
TRBJ1-4 TRBV6-5 - - TGTGCCAGCAGTTACTCGATCGCAGCAACTAATGAAAAACTGTTTTTT CASSYSIAATNEKLFF
TRBJ2-1 TRBV6-5 - - TGTGCCACCCGGCGCGGGGTAAACTCCTACAATGAGCAGTTCTTC CATRRGVNSYNEQFF
TRBJ2-5 TRBV10-1 - - TGCGCCAGCAGTGAACACATCCAAGAGACCCAGTACTTC CASSEHIQETQYF
TRBJ2-2 TRBV28 - - TGTGCCAGCGCTCTGAGCGTTTCTGGAGACACCGGGGAGCTGTTTTTT CASALSVSGDTGELFF
TRBJ2-7 TRBV12-3/TRBV12-4 - - TGTGCCAGCAGTTTACAGGGTTTCTACGAGCAGTACTTC CASSLQGFYEQYF
TRBJ1-2 TRBV20-1 - - TGCAGTGCTAGAACTAGGGGCTACACCTTC CSARTRGYTF
TRBJ1-2 TRBV5-8 - TRBD1 TGTGCCAGCAGCCTCCGGACAGGGATGGTGTCGGGCTACACCTTC CASSLRTGMVSGYTF
TRBJ2-7 TRBV11-3 - - TGTGCCAGCAGCTTCGGGGTATCCATCTACGAGCAGTACTTC CASSFGVSIYEQYF
TRBJ2-1 TRBV28 - - TGTGCCAGCAGTTTATTTGGGGGGACGATGAATGAGCAGTTCTTC CASSLFGGTMNEQFF
TRBJ2-2 TRBV10-3 - - TGTGCCATCAGTGGTGGGGGCCTCACCGGGGAGCTGTTTTTT CAISGGGLTGELFF
TRBJ1-2 TRBV6-5 - - TGTGCCAGCAGTACAGGGAACTATGGCTACACCTTC CASSTGNYGYTF
TRBJ2-2 TRBV6-2/TRBV6-3 - TRBD1 TGTGCCAGCAGCCCCGGGACAGGGAACACCGGGGAGCTGTTTTTT CASSPGTGNTGELFF
TRBJ1-1 TRBV9 - TRBD1 TGTGCCAGCAGCGCGGGACAGGGGAACACTGAAGCTTTCTTT CASSAGQGNTEAFF
TRBJ1-5 TRBV19 - TRBD1 TGTGCCAGTAGTATCCAGGGGGCCCACAATCAGCCCCAGCATTTT CASSIQGAHNQPQHF
TRBJ1-5 TRBV27 - TRBD1 TGTGCCAGCAGTAATACAGGGGGCGGTCAGCCCCAGCATTTT CASSNTGGGQPQHF
TRBJ1-5 TRBV9 - - TGTGCCAGCAGCCCCGAAGACTCCAATCAGCCCCAGCATTTT CASSPEDSNQPQHF